Below, 21 T cell receptor beta chains from the same sample are listed, as sequenced in a study of T cells after posttransplantation cyclophosphamide listed by TCRdb under 2016. A control cohort of about a dozen patients who had been given myeloablative marrow transplants with methotrexate plus a calcineurin inhibitor was sampled 1 year after transplant. Libraries came from the immunoSEQ multiplex PCR assay. TCRdb took over this immuneACCESS table, retaining in-frame rearrangements with V and J assigned. Such tables are incomplete; in checked studies, under half of the missing clones stem from an unresolved V gene, and the remainder is unexplained. This sample has almost 10,000 clones in its table, and around 89% of those were observed once. The top ten clonotypes cover around 4% of the sample. Sequenced material: PBMCs, taken roughly 61 weeks after allogeneic stem cell transplant with calcineurin inhibitor and methotrexate. All receptors come from a male patient between 50 and 60 years old who received an allogeneic stem cell transplant from an unrelated donor, was CMV-positive, and had chronic GVHD only. Following transplantation, T cells from the graft donor may be among those present.

The chain employs TRBV4-2 and TRBJ1-1; D not certain. V lost 1 base to trimming and J lost 3 bases, with 12 bases between them. The V gene's germline CDR1 is LGHNA and CDR2 YNFKEQ. CDR3 size: 15 residues. CDR3 amino acids: CASSQGPSGYTEAFF. CDR3 DNA: TGTGCCAGCAGCCAAGGGCCCTCGGGTTACACTGAAGCTTTCTTT.

This rearrangement joins TRBV10-2 to TRBJ2-7; D is possibly TRBD2 (5 bases). Between the trimmed V and J ends, which lost 3 bases and 4 bases, there was a span of 10 bases. Germline CDR1 and CDR2: WSHSY and SAAADI. CDR3 length equals 13 residues. The CDR3 here is CASSEPSGYEQYF. Written as DNA, the CDR3 is TGCGCCAGCAGTGAACCCAGCGGTTACGAGCAGTACTTC.

The gene calls are TRBV18 and TRBJ2-4; 9 nucleotides line up with TRBD1. Trimming removed 0 bases from V and 4 bases from J; junction bases left unmatched: 4. The CDR3 is 16 amino acids. From germline, CDR1 is KGHSH and CDR2 LQKENI. CDR3 region: CASSPPKQGAKNIQYF. CDR3 sequence (DNA): TGTGCCAGCTCACCACCAAAACAGGGGGCTAAAAACATTCAGTACTTC.

The chain links TRBV9 to TRBJ1-2; TRBD1 is a possible D gene (5 bases). The CDR3 is made up of 14 amino acids. Trimming removed 7 bases at V and 0 bases at J, with 13 bases between. Per germline, CDR1 SGDLS and CDR2 YYNGEE. Written as DNA, the CDR3 is TGTGCCAGCGGGGCCGGATCCACTAACTATGGCTACACCTTC. It yields the protein CASGAGSTNYGYTF.

The chain uses TRBV1 and TRBJ2-7; the table names TRBD2, a call not compared with the DNA. TRBV1 is a pseudogene. The CDR3 is made up of 15 amino acids. The CDR3 sequence: CTSGPRLAGGHEQYF. The CDR3 DNA follows: TGCACCAGCGGACCACGGCTAGCGGGGGGGCACGAGCAGTACTTC.

This chain uses TRBV29-1 with TRBJ2-1; TRBD2 aligns across 10 bases. J lost 0 bases, V lost 6 bases, and 20 bases had no gene match. The CDR3 is 20 amino acids. Germline values: CDR1 SQVTM, CDR2 ANQGSEA. The CDR3 DNA sequence: TGCAGCGTCGAACCCGTACGTCCTAGCGGGGGCTTCAGCTCCTACAATGAGCAGTTCTTC. This encodes CSVEPVRPSGGFSSYNEQFF.

The CDR3 coding sequence is TGTGCCAGTAGTAACCGGGGGTCCGGGGGCTACACCTTC. Its protein is CASSNRGSGGYTF. The chain combines TRBV19 with TRBJ1-2; weak D call: TRBD1 (5 bases). The CDR3 length is 13 residues. The germline V gene encodes CDR1 LNHDA and CDR2 SQIVND (reference sequence). V lost 4 bases to trimming and J lost 8 bases, with 14 bases between them.

V usage is TRBV6-5 and J usage is TRBJ1-1, with D hard to call. CDR1 and CDR2 from the germline V gene are MNHEY and SVGAGI. This CDR3 contains 12 residues. V lost 7 bases, J lost 6 bases, and 12 bases lay in between. Here the CDR3 DNA reads TGTGCCAGCACTTCCCGGAGGGCTGAAGCTTTCTTT. Translation gives CASTSRRAEAFF.

CDR3 residues: CAIGQGQLGTGANVLTF. CDR3 nucleotide sequence: TGTGCCATCGGGCAAGGACAGCTAGGCACTGGGGCCAACGTCCTGACTTTC. The chain recombines TRBV10-3 with TRBJ2-6; D perhaps matches TRBD1 (6 bases). Germline V lookup: CDR1 ENHRY, CDR2 SYGVKD. Trimming stripped 8 bases from V and 2 bases from J, with 19 bases between. The CDR3 is made up of 17 amino acids.

This clone occurred a few times. V and J are TRBV14 and TRBJ2-7, with 9 bases lining up with TRBD2. Germline V gene data show CDR1 as SGHDN and CDR2 as FVKESK. This CDR3 contains 13 residues. V was clipped by 5 bases and J by 6 bases; unmatched bases: 5. CDR3 in amino acids: CASSFSGSSEQYF. The DNA for the CDR3 is TGTGCCAGCAGCTTTAGCGGGAGCTCCGAGCAGTACTTC.

The chain uses TRBV6-6 and TRBJ1-1; D gene unclear. V lost 10 bases, J lost 7 bases, and 10 bases lay in between. There are 10 residues in the CDR3. Germline CDR1 reads MNHNY; CDR2 reads SVGAGI (reference sequence). The CDR3 is CATFQVEAFF. CDR3 DNA: TGTGCCACCTTCCAGGTTGAAGCTTTCTTT.

The chain is built from TRBV7-3 and TRBJ2-2, with 8 bases that match TRBD2. The CDR3 spans 16 residues. J gave up 2 bases and V 1 base, and 3 bases lay outside the gene matches. Germline lookup yields CDR1 SGHTA and CDR2 FQGTGA. The CDR3 here is CASSLMAGGNTGELFF. The DNA for the CDR3 is TGTGCCAGCAGCTTAATGGCGGGGGGTAACACCGGGGAGCTGTTTTTT.

The V gene is TRBV28, the J gene TRBJ2-7, with 7 bases identical to TRBD2. The CDR3 runs 16 residues. Germline values: CDR1 MDHEN, CDR2 SYDVKM. Trimming removed 6 bases from V and 2 bases from J; junction bases left unmatched: 13. CDR3 sequence: CASSLTQEGGTYEQYF. CDR3 nucleotides: TGTGCCAGCAGCCTAACGCAGGAGGGAGGGACCTACGAGCAGTACTTC.

A single count supports this clone. The chain joins TRBV6-4 to TRBJ2-1; 8 bases are shared with TRBD2. The CDR3 length is 14 residues. With 5 bases clipped from V and 10 bases from J, the junction kept 10 bases outside the gene matches. Germline V gene lookup returns CDR1 MRHNA and CDR2 SNTAGT. CDR3 sequence reads: CASSKNRAGEEQFF. The CDR3 DNA reads TGTGCCAGCAGTAAAAATAGAGCGGGGGAAGAGCAGTTCTTC.

This clone is a singleton in its sample. In the same sample, other DNA sequences code for this CDR3. The CDR3 DNA sequence: TGCGCCAGCAGCTACGGACTAGCGGTGTACAATGAGCAGTTCTTC. Protein sequence: CASSYGLAVYNEQFF. The genes are TRBV4-3 and TRBJ2-1; 10 bases agree with TRBD2. CDR1 LGHNA and CDR2 YSLEER come from the germline V gene. Unmatched junction bases numbered 5, after V lost 5 bases and J lost 4 bases. CDR3 length equals 15 residues.

The V gene is TRBV28, the J gene TRBJ1-5; D perhaps matches TRBD1 (6 bases). CDR1 is MDHEN and CDR2 is SYDVKM in the germline V gene. Trimming removed 6 bases from V and 3 bases from J, with 15 bases in between. The CDR3 runs 15 residues. The CDR3 reads CASSTHRATNQPQHF. DNA for the CDR3: TGTGCCAGCAGCACCCACAGGGCTACCAATCAGCCCCAGCATTTT.

The CDR3 is CAISDPGVGQGEAFF. Here the CDR3 DNA reads TGTGCCATCAGTGACCCCGGGGTCGGGCAAGGTGAAGCTTTCTTT. This rearrangement joins TRBV10-3 to TRBJ1-1; D is undetermined. CDR1 is ENHRY and CDR2 is SYGVKD in the germline V gene. The CDR3 extends over 15 amino acids. Trimming removed 3 bases at V and 7 bases at J, with 18 bases between.

The chain joins TRBV5-1 to TRBJ2-5; 8 bases agree with TRBD1. V gave up 4 bases and J gave up 2 bases; unmatched junction bases: 4. Germline V gene lookup returns CDR1 SGHRS and CDR2 YFSETQ. The CDR3 sequence is 14 residues long. The CDR3 region is CASSGTGGQETQYF. The CDR3 DNA reads as TGCGCCAGCAGCGGAACAGGGGGGCAAGAGACCCAGTACTTC.

This chain joins TRBV28 and TRBJ2-7, with TRBD2 matching 10 bases. V lost 4 bases and J lost 0; bases outside the gene matches: 9. The CDR3 spans 17 residues. Germline lookup yields CDR1 MDHEN and CDR2 SYDVKM. The CDR3 DNA reads as TGTGCCAGCAGTTCACAAATTAGCGGGAGGAGCTCCTACGAGCAGTACTTC. Amino acid sequence: CASSSQISGRSSYEQYF. Combining the CDR3 with reference TRBV28 and TRBJ2-7 gives the whole variable domain DVKVTQSSRYLVKRTGEKVFLECVQDMDHENMFWYRQDPGLGLRLIYFSYDVKMKEKGDIPEGYSVSREKKERFSLILESASTNQTSMYLCASSSQISGRSSYEQYFGPGTRLTVT.

This chain uses TRBV6-5 with TRBJ1-1; 8 positions match TRBD1. The CDR3 length is 16 residues. The J segment lost 4 bases and the V segment lost 2 bases, leaving 9 bases of the junction unmatched. Germline V gives CDR1 MNHEY, CDR2 SVGAGI. CDR3 residues: CASSYGRGRLGTEAFF. For the CDR3, the DNA is TGTGCCAGCAGTTACGGCAGGGGGCGCCTTGGCACTGAAGCTTTCTTT.

The chain joins TRBV4-1 to TRBJ2-5; TRBD2 matches at 9 bases. Trimming cost V 4 bases and J 5 bases; bases outside gene matches: 11. CDR1 MGHRA and CDR2 YSYEKL come from the germline V gene. This CDR3 contains 16 residues. The CDR3 region has the DNA TGCGCCAGCAGCCCCTTAGGAATAGCGGGAGTGGAGACCCAGTACTTC. Protein product: CASSPLGIAGVETQYF.